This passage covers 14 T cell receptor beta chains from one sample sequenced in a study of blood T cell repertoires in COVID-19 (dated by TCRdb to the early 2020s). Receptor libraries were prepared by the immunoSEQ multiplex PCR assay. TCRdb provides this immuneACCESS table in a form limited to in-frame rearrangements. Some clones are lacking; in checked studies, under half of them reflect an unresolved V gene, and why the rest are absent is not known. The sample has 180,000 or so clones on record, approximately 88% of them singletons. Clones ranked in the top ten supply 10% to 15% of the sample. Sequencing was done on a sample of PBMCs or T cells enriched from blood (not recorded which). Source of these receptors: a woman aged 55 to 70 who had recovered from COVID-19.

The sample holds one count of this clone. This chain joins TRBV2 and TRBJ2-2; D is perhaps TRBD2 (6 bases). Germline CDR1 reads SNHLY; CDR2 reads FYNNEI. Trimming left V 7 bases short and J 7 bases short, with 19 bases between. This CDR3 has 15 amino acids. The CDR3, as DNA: TGTGCCAGCAACCGGGGGTCGATCATGTTCGGGGAGCTGTTTTTT. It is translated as CASNRGSIMFGELFF.

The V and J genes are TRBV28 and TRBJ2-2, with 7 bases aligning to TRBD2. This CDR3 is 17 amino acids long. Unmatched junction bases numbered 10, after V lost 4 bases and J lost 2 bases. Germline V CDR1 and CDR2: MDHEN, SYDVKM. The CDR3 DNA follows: TGTGCCAGCAGTTCAGAATCGGGGACTATCAACACCGGGGAGCTGTTTTTT. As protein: CASSSESGTINTGELFF. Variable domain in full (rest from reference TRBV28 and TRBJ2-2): DVKVTQSSRYLVKRTGEKVFLECVQDMDHENMFWYRQDPGLGLRLIYFSYDVKMKEKGDIPEGYSVSREKKERFSLILESASTNQTSMYLCASSSESGTINTGELFFGEGSRLTVL.

The CDR3 protein is CASSHNGLAPNEQFF. DNA of the CDR3: TGTGCCAGCAGCCATAATGGGCTAGCTCCCAATGAGCAGTTCTTC. The gene calls are TRBV5-5 and TRBJ2-1, with a tentative D call TRBD2 (5 bases). The length of the CDR3 is 15 residues. Per the germline V gene, CDR1 is SGHKS and CDR2 is YYEKEE (reference sequence). V lost 4 bases to trimming and J lost 6 bases, with 17 bases between them.

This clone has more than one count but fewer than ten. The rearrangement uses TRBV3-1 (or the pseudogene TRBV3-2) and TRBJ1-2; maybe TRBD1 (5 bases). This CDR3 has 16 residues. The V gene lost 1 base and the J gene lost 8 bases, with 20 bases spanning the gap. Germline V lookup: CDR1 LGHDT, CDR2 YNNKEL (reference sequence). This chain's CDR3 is CASSQGGAGPLGGYTF. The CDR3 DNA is TGTGCCAGCAGCCAAGGCGGGGCAGGGCCCCTGGGCGGCTACACCTTC.

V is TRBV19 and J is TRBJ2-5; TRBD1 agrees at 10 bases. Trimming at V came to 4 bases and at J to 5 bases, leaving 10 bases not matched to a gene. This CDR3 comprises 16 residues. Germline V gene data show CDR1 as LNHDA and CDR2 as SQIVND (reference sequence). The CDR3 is CASSTTGTGALETQYF. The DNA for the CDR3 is TGTGCCAGTAGTACCACCGGGACAGGGGCTCTTGAGACCCAGTACTTC.

For the CDR3, the DNA is TGTGCCAGCAGTGAGACCGGACTGGCCGGGGGATACGAGCAGTACTTC. It encodes CASSETGLAGGYEQYF. The chain employs TRBV6-1 and TRBJ2-7, with a possible D match to TRBD2 (6 bases). The CDR3 contains 16 residues. Looked up from germline, CDR1 is MNHNS and CDR2 is SASEGT. The V end lost 3 bases, the J end lost 4 bases, and 19 bases lay between the germline ends.

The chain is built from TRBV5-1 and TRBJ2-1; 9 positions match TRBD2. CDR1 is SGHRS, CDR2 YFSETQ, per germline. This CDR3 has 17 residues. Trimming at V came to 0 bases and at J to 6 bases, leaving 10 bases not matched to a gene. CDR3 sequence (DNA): TGCGCCAGCAGCTTGGGGGGGCGCGGGAGGGCAGGCAATGAGCAGTTCTTC. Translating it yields CASSLGGRGRAGNEQFF.

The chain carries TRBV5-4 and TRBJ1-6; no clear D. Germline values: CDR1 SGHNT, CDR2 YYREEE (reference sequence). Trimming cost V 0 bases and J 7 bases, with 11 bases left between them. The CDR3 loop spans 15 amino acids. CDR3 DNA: TGTGCCAGCAGCTTGGCCACGACTAAAAATTCACCCCTCCACTTT. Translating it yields CASSLATTKNSPLHF. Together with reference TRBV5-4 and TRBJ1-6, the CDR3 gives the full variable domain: ETGVTQSPTHLIKTRGQQVTLRCSSQSGHNTVSWYQQALGQGPQFIFQYYREEENGRGNFPPRFSGLQFPNYSSELNVNALELDDSALYLCASSLATTKNSPLHFGNGTRLTVT.

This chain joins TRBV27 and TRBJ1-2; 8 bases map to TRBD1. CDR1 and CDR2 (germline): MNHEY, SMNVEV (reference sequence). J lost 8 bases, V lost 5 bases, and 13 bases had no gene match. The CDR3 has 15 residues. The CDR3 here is CASSASVQGVTGYTF. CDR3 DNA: TGTGCCAGCAGTGCGAGCGTACAGGGGGTAACAGGCTACACCTTC.

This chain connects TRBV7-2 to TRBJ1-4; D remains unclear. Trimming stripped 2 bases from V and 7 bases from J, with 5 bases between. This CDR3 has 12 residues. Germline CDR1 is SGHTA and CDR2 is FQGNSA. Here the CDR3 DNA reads TGTGCCAGCAGCTTAAACGGTGAAAAACTGTTTTTT. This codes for CASSLNGEKLFF.

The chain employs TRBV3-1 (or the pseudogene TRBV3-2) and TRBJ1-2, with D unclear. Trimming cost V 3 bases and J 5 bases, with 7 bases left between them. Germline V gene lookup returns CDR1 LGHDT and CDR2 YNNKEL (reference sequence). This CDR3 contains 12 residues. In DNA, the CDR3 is TGTGCCAGCAGCCAGAGGGTTTATGGCTACACCTTC. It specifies CASSQRVYGYTF.

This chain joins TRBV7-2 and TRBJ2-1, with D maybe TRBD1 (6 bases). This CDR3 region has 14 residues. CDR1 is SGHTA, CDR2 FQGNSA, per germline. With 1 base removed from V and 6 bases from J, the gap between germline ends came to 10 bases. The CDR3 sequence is CASSLGRTANEQFF. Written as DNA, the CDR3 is TGTGCCAGCAGCTTAGGGCGGACAGCCAATGAGCAGTTCTTC.

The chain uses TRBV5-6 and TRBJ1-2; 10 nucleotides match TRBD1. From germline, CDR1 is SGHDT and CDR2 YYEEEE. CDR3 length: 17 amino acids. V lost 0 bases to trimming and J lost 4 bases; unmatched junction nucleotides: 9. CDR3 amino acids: CASSLGLDRGIFYGYTF. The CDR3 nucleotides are TGTGCCAGCAGCTTGGGTTTGGACAGGGGGATTTTCTATGGCTACACCTTC.

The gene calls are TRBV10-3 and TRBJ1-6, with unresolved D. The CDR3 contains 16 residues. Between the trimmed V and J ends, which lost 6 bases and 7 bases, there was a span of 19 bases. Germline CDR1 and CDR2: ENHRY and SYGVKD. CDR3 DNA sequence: TGTGCCATCAGCCCTCTGGGTATGAGGGTGAATTCACCCCTCCACTTT. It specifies CAISPLGMRVNSPLHF.